Presented here are 19 T cell receptor beta chains from one specimen sequenced in a study of cytomegalovirus exposure and HLA in healthy donors. The PCR ran on 60 Vbeta and 13 Jbeta primers. This table comes from immunoSEQ multiplex PCR, and its TCRdb copy is limited to in-frame clones, with some not included. Among some 190,000 clones listed, 82% were seen once. Material: PBMCs. These receptors all come from a man aged 35 to 55 in good health and CMV-seronegative.

This chain uses TRBV9 with TRBJ2-2, with TRBD2 matching 8 bases. Germline V gives CDR1 SGDLS, CDR2 YYNGEE. With 0 bases clipped from V and 3 bases from J, the junction kept 13 bases outside the gene matches. The CDR3 sequence is 19 residues long. The chain's CDR3 is CASSVGVRASGGYTGELFF. The CDR3 DNA reads as TGTGCCAGCAGCGTAGGAGTCCGCGCGTCGGGAGGGTACACCGGGGAGCTGTTTTTT.

This chain links TRBV6-5 with TRBJ2-7, with a tentative D call TRBD2 (6 bases). This CDR3 comprises 12 residues. Per the germline V gene, CDR1 is MNHEY and CDR2 is SVGAGI. The V end was cut by 7 bases, the J end by 1 base, with 8 bases between. Here the CDR3 DNA reads TGTGCCAGCACCGGGGGATCCTACGAGCAGTACTTC. Protein product: CASTGGSYEQYF.

CDR3 coding DNA: TGTGCCAGCAGCTCAGGGTTAGAGACCCAGTACTTC. Its translation: CASSSGLETQYF. The genes are TRBV9 and TRBJ2-5; a weak D match, TRBD1 (5 bases). This CDR3 has 12 amino acids. Germline loops: CDR1 SGDLS, CDR2 YYNGEE. V was pared by 4 bases and J by 4 bases, with 8 bases between.

There are a few counts of this clone. The V call is TRBV7-2, the J call TRBJ1-6; 11 bases are a match to TRBD1. Per germline, CDR1 SGHTA and CDR2 FQGNSA. Losses at the gene ends were 6 bases for V and 6 bases for J; bases not matched to a gene: 4. This CDR3 comprises 15 residues. The CDR3 sequence: CASSRDRGSNSPLHF. The CDR3 DNA follows: TGTGCCAGCAGTCGGGACAGGGGGAGTAATTCACCCCTCCACTTT. The variable domain in full, completed from reference TRBV7-2 and TRBJ1-6, reads GAGVSQSPSNKVTEKGKDVELRCDPISGHTALYWYRQSLGQGLEFLIYFQGNSAPDKSGLPSDRFSAERTGGSVSTLTIQRTQQEDSAVYLCASSRDRGSNSPLHFGNGTRLTVT.

A remark on this clone: The sample holds other DNA sequences that translate to the same CDR3. This chain uses TRBV5-5 with TRBJ2-7; D is perhaps TRBD1 (5 bases). V was shortened by 1 base and J by 2 bases, with 13 bases between the two germline ends. CDR3 length: 15 amino acids. Germline CDR1 reads SGHKS; CDR2 reads YYEKEE (reference sequence). CDR3 DNA: TGTGCCAGCAGCTTGACAGGTGGTAAGACCTACGAGCAGTACTTC. As protein: CASSLTGGKTYEQYF. The full variable domain, its missing parts supplied by reference TRBV5-5 and TRBJ2-7, is DAGVTQSPTHLIKTRGQQVTLRCSPISGHKSVSWYQQVLGQGPQFIFQYYEKEERGRGNFPDRFSARQFPNYSSELNVNALLLGDSALYLCASSLTGGKTYEQYFGPGTRLTVT.

The count of this clone is one. The chain employs TRBV7-8 and TRBJ2-2; possibly TRBD1 for D (8 bases). Germline CDR1 SGHVS, CDR2 FQNEAQ. This CDR3 has 16 residues. V lost 3 bases and J lost 5, with 16 bases in between. CDR3 region: CASSFQGARGTGELFF. CDR3 DNA sequence: TGTGCCAGCAGCTTCCAGGGGGCGCGGGGGACCGGGGAGCTGTTTTTT.

The chain has TRBV4-3 and TRBJ2-1; TRBD2 matches at 8 bases. This CDR3 contains 17 residues. The germline gives CDR1 LGHNA, CDR2 YSLEER. Unmatched junction bases numbered 4, after V lost 0 bases and J lost 0 bases. CDR3 nucleotide sequence: TGCGCCAGCAGCCAAGACACTAGCGGAGTCTCCTACAATGAGCAGTTCTTC. This codes for CASSQDTSGVSYNEQFF.

In its sample, this clone was seen once. This sequence joins TRBV7-2 and TRBJ1-2; 8 nucleotides line up with TRBD1. V lost 1 base and J lost 6; bases outside the gene matches: 4. This CDR3 is built from 14 residues. Germline loops: CDR1 SGHTA, CDR2 FQGNSA. Here the CDR3 DNA reads TGTGCCAGCAGCTTAGGAGTGACAGGGGATGGCTACACCTTC. Its protein product is CASSLGVTGDGYTF.

The chain has TRBV7-2 and TRBJ2-5; 7 nucleotides agree with TRBD1. Germline assignment: CDR1 SGHTA and CDR2 FQGNSA. The CDR3 is 14 amino acids. Trimming cost V 4 bases and J 4 bases; bases outside gene matches: 6. This chain's CDR3 is CASSSRGNGETQYF. The CDR3 DNA reads as TGTGCCAGCAGCTCCAGGGGGAATGGAGAGACCCAGTACTTC.

The rearrangement links TRBV9 to TRBJ1-1, with unresolved D. Trimming left V 3 bases short and J 7 bases short, with 16 bases between. Germline CDR1 is SGDLS and CDR2 is YYNGEE. The CDR3 runs to 14 residues. The CDR3 sequence is CASSGPNGLGEAFF. The CDR3, as DNA: TGTGCCAGCAGCGGCCCGAACGGGTTGGGTGAAGCTTTCTTT.

V usage is TRBV27 and J usage is TRBJ1-1; 8 bases agree with TRBD1. The V and J ends lost 7 bases and 6 bases, in that order; junction bases with no gene match: 7. The CDR3 covers 13 residues. From germline, CDR1 is MNHEY and CDR2 SMNVEV (reference sequence). The chain's CDR3 is CASTGQGTSEAFF. DNA of the CDR3: TGTGCCAGCACCGGACAGGGAACCTCTGAAGCTTTCTTT.

V and J are TRBV19 and TRBJ2-5; TRBD2 is a possible D gene (7 bases). The germline V and J ends were trimmed by 4 bases and 2 bases, with 17 bases remaining between them. Germline V gives CDR1 LNHDA, CDR2 SQIVND (reference sequence). CDR3 length: 16 residues. CDR3 bases: TGTGCCAGTAGTAGAGGGGGGGCACCTCTACAAGAGACCCAGTACTTC. Protein sequence: CASSRGGAPLQETQYF.

The chain is built from TRBV5-6 and TRBJ1-2; D might be TRBD1 (6 bases). The germline V and J ends were trimmed by 4 bases and 5 bases, with 18 bases remaining between them. This CDR3 is 15 amino acids long. The germline gives CDR1 SGHDT, CDR2 YYEEEE. In DNA, the CDR3 is TGTGCCAGCAGCACAGGGATGCGGAGTCATTATGGCTACACCTTC. Amino acids: CASSTGMRSHYGYTF.

This clone has just a few counts. The genes are TRBV9 and TRBJ2-3; D may be TRBD1 (5 bases). CDR1 and CDR2 from the germline V gene are SGDLS and YYNGEE. Trimming pared 1 base from V and 2 bases from J, leaving 8 bases between. The CDR3 is made up of 14 amino acids. This CDR3 reads CASSVQGNTDTQYF. The CDR3, as DNA: TGTGCCAGCAGCGTACAGGGAAACACAGATACGCAGTATTTT.

This chain joins TRBV19 and TRBJ1-2, with 9 positions matching TRBD1. The J segment lost 4 bases and the V segment lost 5 bases, leaving 8 bases of the junction unmatched. Germline CDR1 is LNHDA and CDR2 is SQIVND (reference sequence). The CDR3 has 15 amino acids. CDR3 residues: CASSPTGTGLYGYTF. CDR3 DNA: TGTGCCAGTAGTCCAACCGGGACAGGGCTCTATGGCTACACCTTC.

This chain uses TRBV7-2 with TRBJ2-7, with D maybe TRBD1 (8 bases). Trimming took 1 base from V and 12 from J, leaving 16 bases between them. This CDR3 has 13 residues. CDR1 SGHTA and CDR2 FQGNSA come from the germline V gene. The CDR3 bases are TGTGCCAGCAGCTTAGAAAGGACAGGGAGGGGGTACTTC. It translates to CASSLERTGRGYF.

The chain links TRBV30 to TRBJ2-7; 10 bases agree with TRBD1. The CDR3 has 14 residues. V was pared by 2 bases and J by 4 bases, with 5 bases of the junction left unmatched. Germline V lookup: CDR1 GTSNPN, CDR2 SVGIG (reference sequence). This chain's CDR3 is CAWSPGTGVYEQYF. DNA of the CDR3: TGTGCCTGGAGTCCCGGGACAGGGGTGTACGAGCAGTACTTC. Full variable domain (rest looked up from reference TRBV30 and TRBJ2-7): SQTIHQWPATLVQPVGSPLSLECTVEGTSNPNLYWYRQAAGRGLQLLFYSVGIGQISSEVPQNLSASRPQDRQFILSSKKLLLSDSGFYLCAWSPGTGVYEQYFGPGTRLTVT.

V and J are TRBV2 and TRBJ1-2; a weak D match, TRBD1 (6 bases). Germline CDR1 reads SNHLY; CDR2 reads FYNNEI. This CDR3 comprises 13 residues. The V gene lost 3 bases and the J gene lost 4 bases, with 9 bases spanning the gap. The CDR3 loop reads CASSDQGTYGYTF. The CDR3 nucleotides read TGTGCCAGCAGTGATCAGGGGACCTATGGCTACACCTTC.

The rearrangement joins TRBV19 to TRBJ1-4; D is perhaps TRBD1 (5 bases). There are 13 residues in the CDR3. V was shortened by 11 bases and J by 8 bases, with 18 bases between the two germline ends. Germline loops: CDR1 LNHDA, CDR2 SQIVND (reference sequence). DNA for the CDR3: TGTGCCTCACGAAGGGGCGGTGAAGAAAAACTGTTTTTT. Translated: CASRRGGEEKLFF. Looking up the rest from reference TRBV19 and TRBJ1-4 gives the full variable domain: DGGITQSPKYLFRKEGQNVTLSCEQNLNHDAMYWYRQDPGQGLRLIYYSQIVNDFQKGDIAEGYSVSREKKESFPLTVTSAQKNPTAFYLCASRRGGEEKLFFGSGTQLSVL.